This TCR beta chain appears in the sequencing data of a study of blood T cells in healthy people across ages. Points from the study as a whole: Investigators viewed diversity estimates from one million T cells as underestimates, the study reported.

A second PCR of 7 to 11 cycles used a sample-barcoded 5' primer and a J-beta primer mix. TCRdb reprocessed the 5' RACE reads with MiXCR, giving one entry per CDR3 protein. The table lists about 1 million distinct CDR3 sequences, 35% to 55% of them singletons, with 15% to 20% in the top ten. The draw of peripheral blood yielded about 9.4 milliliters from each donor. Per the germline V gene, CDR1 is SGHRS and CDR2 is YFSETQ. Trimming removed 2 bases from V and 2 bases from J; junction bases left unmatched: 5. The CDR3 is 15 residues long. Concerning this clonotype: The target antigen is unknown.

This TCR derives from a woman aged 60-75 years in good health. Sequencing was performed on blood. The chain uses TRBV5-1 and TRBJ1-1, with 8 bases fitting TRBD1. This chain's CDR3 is CASSLLGQGNTEAFF. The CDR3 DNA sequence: TGCGCCAGCAGCTTACTAGGACAGGGTAACACTGAAGCTTTCTTT.